This TCR beta chain was retrieved from a study of blood T cell repertoires in COVID-19. Libraries were prepared by immunoSEQ multiplex PCR; TCRdb keeps only in-frame clonotypes and omits some of them. This table has about 300,000 clones, around 86% appearing once. J gave up 1 base and V 4 bases, and 6 bases lay outside the gene matches. The germline gives CDR1 SNHLY, CDR2 FYNNEI. CDR3 length equals 15 residues. The TCR comes from a man between 25 and 39 years old who had recovered from COVID-19. The sample consisted of PBMCs or T cells enriched from blood (not recorded which). The J gene is TRBJ1-2, the V gene TRBV2; 7 nucleotides align to TRBD1. DNA of the CDR3: TGTGCCAGCAGTGGGGACAGCCGATATAACTATGGCTACACCTTC. Translation gives CASSGDSRYNYGYTF.